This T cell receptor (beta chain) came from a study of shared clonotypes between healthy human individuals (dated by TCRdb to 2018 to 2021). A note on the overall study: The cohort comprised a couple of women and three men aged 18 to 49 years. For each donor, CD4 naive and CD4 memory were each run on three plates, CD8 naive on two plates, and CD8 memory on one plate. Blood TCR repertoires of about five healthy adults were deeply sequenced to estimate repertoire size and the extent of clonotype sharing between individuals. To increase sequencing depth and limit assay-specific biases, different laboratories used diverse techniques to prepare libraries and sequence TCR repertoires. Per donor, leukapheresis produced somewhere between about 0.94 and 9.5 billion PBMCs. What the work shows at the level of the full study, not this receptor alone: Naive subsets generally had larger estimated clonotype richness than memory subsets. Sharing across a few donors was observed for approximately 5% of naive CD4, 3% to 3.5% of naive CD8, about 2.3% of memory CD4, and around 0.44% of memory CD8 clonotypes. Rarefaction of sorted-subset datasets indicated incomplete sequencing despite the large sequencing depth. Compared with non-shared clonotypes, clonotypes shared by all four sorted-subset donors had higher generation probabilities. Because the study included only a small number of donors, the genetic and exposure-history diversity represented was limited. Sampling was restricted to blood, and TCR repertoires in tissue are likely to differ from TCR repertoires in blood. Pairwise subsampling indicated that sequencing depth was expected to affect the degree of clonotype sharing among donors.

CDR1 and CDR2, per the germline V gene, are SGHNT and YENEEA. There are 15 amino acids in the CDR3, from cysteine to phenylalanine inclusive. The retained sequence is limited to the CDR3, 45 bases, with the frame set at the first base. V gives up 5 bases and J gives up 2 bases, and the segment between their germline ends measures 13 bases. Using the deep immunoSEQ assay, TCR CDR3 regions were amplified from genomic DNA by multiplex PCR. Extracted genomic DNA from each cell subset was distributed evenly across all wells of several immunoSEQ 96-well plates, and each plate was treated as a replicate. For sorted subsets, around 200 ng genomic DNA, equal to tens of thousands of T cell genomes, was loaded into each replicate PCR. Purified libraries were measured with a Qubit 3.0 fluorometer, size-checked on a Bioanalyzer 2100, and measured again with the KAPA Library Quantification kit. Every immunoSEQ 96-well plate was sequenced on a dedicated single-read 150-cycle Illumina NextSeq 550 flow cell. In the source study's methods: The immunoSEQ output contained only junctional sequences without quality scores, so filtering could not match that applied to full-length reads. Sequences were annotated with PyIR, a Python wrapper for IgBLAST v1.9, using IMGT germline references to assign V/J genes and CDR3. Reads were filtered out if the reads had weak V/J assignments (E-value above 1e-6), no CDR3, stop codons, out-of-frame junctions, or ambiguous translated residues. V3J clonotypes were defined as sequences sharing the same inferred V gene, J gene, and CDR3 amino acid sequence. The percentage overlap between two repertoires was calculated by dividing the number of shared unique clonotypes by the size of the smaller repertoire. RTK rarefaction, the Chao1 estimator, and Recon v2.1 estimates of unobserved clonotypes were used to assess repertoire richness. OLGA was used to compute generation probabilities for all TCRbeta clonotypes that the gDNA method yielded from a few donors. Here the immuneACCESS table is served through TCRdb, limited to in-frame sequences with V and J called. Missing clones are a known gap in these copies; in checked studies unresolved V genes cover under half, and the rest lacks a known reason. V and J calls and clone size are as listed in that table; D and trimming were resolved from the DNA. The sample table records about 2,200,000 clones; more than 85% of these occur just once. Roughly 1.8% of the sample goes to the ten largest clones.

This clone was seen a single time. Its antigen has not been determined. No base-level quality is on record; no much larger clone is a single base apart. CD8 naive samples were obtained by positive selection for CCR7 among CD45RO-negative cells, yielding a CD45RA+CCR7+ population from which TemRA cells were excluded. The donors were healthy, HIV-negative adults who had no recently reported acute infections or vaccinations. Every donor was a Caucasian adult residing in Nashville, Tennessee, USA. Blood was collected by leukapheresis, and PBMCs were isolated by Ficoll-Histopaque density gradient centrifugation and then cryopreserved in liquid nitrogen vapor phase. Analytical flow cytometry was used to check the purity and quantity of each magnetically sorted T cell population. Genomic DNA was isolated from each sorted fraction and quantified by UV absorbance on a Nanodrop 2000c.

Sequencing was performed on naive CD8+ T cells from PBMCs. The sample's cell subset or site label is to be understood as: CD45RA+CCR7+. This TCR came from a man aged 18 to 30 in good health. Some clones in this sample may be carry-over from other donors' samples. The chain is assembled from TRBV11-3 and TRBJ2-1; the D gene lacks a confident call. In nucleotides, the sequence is TGTGCCAGCAGCGACTCACCGAGCCCCTACAATGAGCAGTTCTTC. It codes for CASSDSPSPYNEQFF.